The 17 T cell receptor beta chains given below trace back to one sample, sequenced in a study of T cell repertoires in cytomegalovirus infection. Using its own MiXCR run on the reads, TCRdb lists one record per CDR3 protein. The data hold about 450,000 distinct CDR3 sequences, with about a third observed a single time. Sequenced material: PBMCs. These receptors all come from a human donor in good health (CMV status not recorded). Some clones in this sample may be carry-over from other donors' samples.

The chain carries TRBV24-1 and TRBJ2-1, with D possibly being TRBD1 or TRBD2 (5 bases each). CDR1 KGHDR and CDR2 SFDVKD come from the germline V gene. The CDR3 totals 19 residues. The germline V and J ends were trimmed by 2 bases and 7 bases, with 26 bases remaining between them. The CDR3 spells CATSDSPPGDAAEENEQFF. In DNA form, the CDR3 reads TGTGCCACCAGTGATTCCCCCCCCGGGGACGCAGCGGAGGAGAATGAGCAGTTCTTC.

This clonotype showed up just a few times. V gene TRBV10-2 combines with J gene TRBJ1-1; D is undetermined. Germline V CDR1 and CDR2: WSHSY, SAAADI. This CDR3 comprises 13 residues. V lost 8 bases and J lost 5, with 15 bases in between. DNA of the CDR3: TGCGCCAGCCTCACGACGGGTGGGACTGAAGCTTTCTTT. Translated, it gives CASLTTGGTEAFF.

Here the CDR3 DNA reads TGTGCCAGCAGCGGGGACAGGCCTGAAGCTTTCTTT. Protein product: CASSGDRPEAFF. The J gene is TRBJ1-1, the V gene TRBV5-4, with TRBD1 matching over 8 bases. The CDR3 runs to 12 residues. Looked up from germline, CDR1 is SGHNT and CDR2 is YYREEE (reference sequence). Trimming at V came to 4 bases and at J to 6 bases, leaving 2 bases not matched to a gene. The full variable domain, rest sourced from reference TRBV5-4 and TRBJ1-1, is ETGVTQSPTHLIKTRGQQVTLRCSSQSGHNTVSWYQQALGQGPQFIFQYYREEENGRGNFPPRFSGLQFPNYSSELNVNALELDDSALYLCASSGDRPEAFFGQGTRLTVV.

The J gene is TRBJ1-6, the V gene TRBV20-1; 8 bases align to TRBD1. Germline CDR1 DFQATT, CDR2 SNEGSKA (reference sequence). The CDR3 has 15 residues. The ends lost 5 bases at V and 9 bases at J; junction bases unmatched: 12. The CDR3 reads CSALSRDRPLSPLHF. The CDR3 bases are TGCAGTGCTTTGTCCCGGGACAGGCCCCTTTCACCCCTCCACTTT.

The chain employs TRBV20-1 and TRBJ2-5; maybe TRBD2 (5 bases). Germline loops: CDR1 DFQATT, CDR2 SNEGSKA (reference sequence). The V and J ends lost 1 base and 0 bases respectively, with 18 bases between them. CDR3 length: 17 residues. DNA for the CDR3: TGCAGTGCTAGAGGGATGGTTCCAGCGGCGTACCAAGAGACCCAGTACTTC. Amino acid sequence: CSARGMVPAAYQETQYF.

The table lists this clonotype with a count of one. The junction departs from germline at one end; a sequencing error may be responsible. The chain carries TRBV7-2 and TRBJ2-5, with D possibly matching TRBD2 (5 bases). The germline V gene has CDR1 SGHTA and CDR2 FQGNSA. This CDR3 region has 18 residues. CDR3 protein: CSSSLRGFEPALKENQYF. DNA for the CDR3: TGCTCCAGCAGCTTACGAGGGTTTGAACCAGCCTTAAAAGAGAACCAGTACTTC.

The CDR3 reads CASRGVDTIYF. CDR3 sequence (DNA): TGTGCCAGCAGGGGTGTGGACACCATATATTTT. The chain links TRBV2 to TRBJ1-3; no clear D gene. Germline-derived CDR1 and CDR2 are SNHLY and FYNNEI. With 6 bases removed from V and 8 bases from J, the gap between germline ends came to 8 bases. The CDR3 sequence is 11 residues long.

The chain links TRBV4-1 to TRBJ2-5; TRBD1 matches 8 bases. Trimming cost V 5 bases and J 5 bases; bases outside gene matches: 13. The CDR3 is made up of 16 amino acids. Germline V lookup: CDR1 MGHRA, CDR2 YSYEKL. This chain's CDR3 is CASSYELTGEKETQYF. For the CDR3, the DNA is TGCGCCAGCAGCTACGAATTGACAGGGGAGAAGGAGACCCAGTACTTC.

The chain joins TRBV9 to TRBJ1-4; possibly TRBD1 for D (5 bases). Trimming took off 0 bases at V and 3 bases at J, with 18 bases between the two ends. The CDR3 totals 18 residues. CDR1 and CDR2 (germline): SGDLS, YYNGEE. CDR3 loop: CASSVGGSWTYSNEKLFF. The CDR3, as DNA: TGTGCCAGCAGCGTAGGGGGGAGTTGGACTTACTCTAATGAAAAACTGTTTTTT.

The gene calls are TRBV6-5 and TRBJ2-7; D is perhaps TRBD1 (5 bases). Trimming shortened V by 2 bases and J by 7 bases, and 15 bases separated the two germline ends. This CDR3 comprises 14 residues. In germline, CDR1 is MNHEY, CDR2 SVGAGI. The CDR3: CASSYRGPGFEQYF. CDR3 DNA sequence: TGTGCCAGCAGTTACAGGGGCCCCGGCTTTGAGCAGTACTTC.

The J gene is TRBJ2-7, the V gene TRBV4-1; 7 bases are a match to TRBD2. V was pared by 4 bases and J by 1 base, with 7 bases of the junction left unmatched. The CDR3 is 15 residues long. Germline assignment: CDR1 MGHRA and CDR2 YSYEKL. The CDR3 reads CASSPGTNSSYEQYF. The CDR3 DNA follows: TGCGCCAGCAGCCCTGGGACTAATAGTTCCTACGAGCAGTACTTC.

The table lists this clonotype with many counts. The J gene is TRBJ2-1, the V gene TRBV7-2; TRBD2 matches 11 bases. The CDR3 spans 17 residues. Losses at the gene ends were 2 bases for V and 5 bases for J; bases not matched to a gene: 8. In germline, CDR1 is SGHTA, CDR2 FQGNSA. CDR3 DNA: TGTGCCAGCAGCTTAAGGTCGAGGGGACTAGCGGACAATGAGCAGTTCTTC. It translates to CASSLRSRGLADNEQFF.

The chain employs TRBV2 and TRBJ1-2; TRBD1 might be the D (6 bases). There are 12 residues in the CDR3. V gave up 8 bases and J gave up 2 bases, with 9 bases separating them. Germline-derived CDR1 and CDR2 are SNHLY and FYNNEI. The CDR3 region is CASRTVNYGYTF. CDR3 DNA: TGTGCCAGCCGGACAGTAAACTATGGCTACACCTTC.

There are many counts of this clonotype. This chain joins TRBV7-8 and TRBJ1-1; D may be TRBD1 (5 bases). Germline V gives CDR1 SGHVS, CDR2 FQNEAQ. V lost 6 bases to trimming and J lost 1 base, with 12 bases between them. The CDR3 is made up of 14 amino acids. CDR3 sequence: CASSRTPTNTEAFF. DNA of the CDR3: TGTGCCAGCAGTCGGACACCTACGAACACTGAAGCTTTCTTT. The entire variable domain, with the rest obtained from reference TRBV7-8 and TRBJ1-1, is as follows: GAGVSQSPRYKVAKRGQDVALRCDPISGHVSLFWYQQALGQGPEFLTYFQNEAQLDKSGLPSDRFFAERPEGSVSTLKIQRTQQEDSAVYLCASSRTPTNTEAFFGQGTRLTVV.

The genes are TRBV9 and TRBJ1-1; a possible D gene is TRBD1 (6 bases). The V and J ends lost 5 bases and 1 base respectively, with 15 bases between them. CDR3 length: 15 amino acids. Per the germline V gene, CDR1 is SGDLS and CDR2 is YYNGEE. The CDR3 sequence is CASRGGAGENTEAFF. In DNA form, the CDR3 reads TGTGCCAGCAGAGGTGGGGCAGGGGAGAACACTGAAGCTTTCTTT.

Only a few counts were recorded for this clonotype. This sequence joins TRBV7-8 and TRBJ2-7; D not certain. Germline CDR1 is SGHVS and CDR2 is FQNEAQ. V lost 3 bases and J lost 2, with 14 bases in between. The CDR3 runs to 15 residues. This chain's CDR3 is CASSFKGSGTYEQYF. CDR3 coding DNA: TGTGCCAGCAGCTTCAAGGGTTCGGGTACCTACGAGCAGTACTTC.

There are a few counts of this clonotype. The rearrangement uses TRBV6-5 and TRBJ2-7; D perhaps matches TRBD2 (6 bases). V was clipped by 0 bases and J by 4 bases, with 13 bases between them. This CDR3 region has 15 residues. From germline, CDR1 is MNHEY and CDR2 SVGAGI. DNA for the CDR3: TGTGCCAGCAGTTACTCTGGCTGGGGGGAGTACGAGCAGTACTTC. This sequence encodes CASSYSGWGEYEQYF.